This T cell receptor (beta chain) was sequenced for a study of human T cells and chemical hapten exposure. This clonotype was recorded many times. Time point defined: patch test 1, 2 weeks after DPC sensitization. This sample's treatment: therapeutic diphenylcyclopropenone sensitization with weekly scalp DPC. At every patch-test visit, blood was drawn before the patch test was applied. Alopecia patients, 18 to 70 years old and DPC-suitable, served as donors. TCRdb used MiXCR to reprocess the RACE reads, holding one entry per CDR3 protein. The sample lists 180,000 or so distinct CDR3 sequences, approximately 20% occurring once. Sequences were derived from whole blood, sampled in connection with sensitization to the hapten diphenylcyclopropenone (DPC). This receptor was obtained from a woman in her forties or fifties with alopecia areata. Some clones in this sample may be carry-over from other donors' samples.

Here the CDR3 reads CASSYSPLAGIYNEQFF. DNA of the CDR3: TGTGCCAGCAGTTACTCCCCGCTAGCGGGGATCTACAATGAGCAGTTCTTC. The V call is TRBV6-6, the J call TRBJ2-1, with 9 bases identical to TRBD2. Germline CDR1 MNHNY, CDR2 SVGAGI (reference sequence). This CDR3 spans 17 amino acids. V gave up 0 bases and J gave up 3 bases; unmatched junction bases: 6.